This T cell receptor (beta chain) was observed in a study of blood T cell repertoires in COVID-19. Overall study: The analysed material was cDNA or gDNA that came from T cells, B-cell-depleted T cells, or PBMCs.

As processed by the authors: Reference gene primers were amplified, and this amplification served to estimate nucleated cell counts. Clones were read by immunoSEQ multiplex PCR, and TCRdb kept only the in-frame ones, dropping some. Clone size and V and J calls were adopted from that table, with D and trimming inferred from the DNA. Seen here are 65,000 to 80,000 clones, approximately 87% observed once, and the top ten hold about 15%. J lost 5 bases, V lost 6 bases, and 9 bases had no gene match. The CDR3 totals 15 residues. Germline CDR1 is SGHNT and CDR2 is YENEEA. This clone is categorized as medium-sized.

This sequence originates from a man older than 75 in a cohort sampled during active COVID-19. The specimen sequenced was peripheral blood. The genes are TRBV11-3 and TRBJ1-4, with 7 bases matching TRBD1. The CDR3 DNA reads as TGTGCCAGCAGTTTATCCGGGACAGTAAATGAAAAACTGTTTTTT. Translation gives CASSLSGTVNEKLFF.